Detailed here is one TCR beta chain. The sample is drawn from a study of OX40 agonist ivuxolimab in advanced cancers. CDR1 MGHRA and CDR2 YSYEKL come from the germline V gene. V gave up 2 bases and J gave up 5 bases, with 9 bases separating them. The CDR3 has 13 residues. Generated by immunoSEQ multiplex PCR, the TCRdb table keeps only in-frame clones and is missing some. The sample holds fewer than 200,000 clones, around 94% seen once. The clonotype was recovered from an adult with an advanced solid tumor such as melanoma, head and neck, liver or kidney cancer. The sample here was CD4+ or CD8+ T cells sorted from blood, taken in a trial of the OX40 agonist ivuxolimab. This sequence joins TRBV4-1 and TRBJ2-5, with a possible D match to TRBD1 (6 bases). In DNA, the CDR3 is TGCGCCAGCAGCCAATACAGGGAGGAGACCCAGTACTTC. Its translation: CASSQYREETQYF.